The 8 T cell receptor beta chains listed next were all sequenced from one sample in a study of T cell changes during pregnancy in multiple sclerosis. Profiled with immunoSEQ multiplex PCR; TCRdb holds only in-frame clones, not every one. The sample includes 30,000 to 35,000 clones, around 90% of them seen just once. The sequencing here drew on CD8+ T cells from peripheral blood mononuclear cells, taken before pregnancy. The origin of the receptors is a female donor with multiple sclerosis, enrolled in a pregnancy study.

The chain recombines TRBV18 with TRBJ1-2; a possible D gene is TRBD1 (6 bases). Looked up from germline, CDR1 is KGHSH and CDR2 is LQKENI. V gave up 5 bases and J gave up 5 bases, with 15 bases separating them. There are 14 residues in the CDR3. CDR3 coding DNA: TGTGCCAGCTCAAACTCGGACAGTGGTTATGGCTACACCTTC. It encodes CASSNSDSGYGYTF. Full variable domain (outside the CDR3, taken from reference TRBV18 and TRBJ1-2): NAGVMQNPRHLVRRRGQEARLRCSPMKGHSHVYWYRQLPEEGLKFMVYLQKENIIDESGMPKERFSAEFPKEGPSILRIQQVVRGDSAAYFCASSNSDSGYGYTFGSGTRLTVV.

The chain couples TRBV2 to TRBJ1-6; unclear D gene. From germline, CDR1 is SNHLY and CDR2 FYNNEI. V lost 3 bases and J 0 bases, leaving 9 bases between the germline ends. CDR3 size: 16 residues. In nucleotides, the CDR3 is TGTGCCAGCAGTGAGGTCCGGAGCTCCTATAATTCACCCCTCCACTTT. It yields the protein CASSEVRSSYNSPLHF.

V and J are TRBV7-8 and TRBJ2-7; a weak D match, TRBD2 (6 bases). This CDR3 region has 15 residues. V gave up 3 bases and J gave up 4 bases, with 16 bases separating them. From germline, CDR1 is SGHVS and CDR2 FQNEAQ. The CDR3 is CASSFLAGRLYEQYF. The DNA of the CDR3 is TGTGCCAGCAGCTTCCTCGCGGGAAGACTGTACGAGCAGTACTTC.

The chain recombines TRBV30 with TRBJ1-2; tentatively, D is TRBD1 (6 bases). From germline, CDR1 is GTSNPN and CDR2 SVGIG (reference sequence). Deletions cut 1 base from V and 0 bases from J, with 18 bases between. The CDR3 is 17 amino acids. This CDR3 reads CAWSGIRGGDSNYGYTF. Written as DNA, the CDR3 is TGTGCCTGGAGTGGGATCCGAGGGGGGGACTCTAACTATGGCTACACCTTC.

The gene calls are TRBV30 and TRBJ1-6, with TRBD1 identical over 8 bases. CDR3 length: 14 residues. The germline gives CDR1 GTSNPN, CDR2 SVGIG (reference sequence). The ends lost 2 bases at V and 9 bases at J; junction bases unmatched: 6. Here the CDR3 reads CAWSLTGVASPLHF. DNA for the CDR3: TGTGCCTGGAGTTTGACAGGGGTGGCTTCACCCCTCCACTTT.

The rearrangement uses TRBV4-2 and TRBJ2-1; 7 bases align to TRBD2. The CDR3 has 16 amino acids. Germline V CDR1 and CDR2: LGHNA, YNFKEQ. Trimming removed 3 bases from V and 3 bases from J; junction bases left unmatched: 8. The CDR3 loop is CASSQSGAGDYNEQFF. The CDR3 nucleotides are TGTGCCAGCAGCCAGAGCGGGGCGGGGGACTACAATGAGCAGTTCTTC.

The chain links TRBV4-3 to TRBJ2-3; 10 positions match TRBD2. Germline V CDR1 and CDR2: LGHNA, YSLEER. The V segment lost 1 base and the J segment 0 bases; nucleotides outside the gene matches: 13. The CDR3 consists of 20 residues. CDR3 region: CASSQGLAGAKLLSTDTQYF. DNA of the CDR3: TGCGCCAGCAGCCAAGGGCTAGCGGGGGCTAAACTACTCAGCACAGATACGCAGTATTTT.

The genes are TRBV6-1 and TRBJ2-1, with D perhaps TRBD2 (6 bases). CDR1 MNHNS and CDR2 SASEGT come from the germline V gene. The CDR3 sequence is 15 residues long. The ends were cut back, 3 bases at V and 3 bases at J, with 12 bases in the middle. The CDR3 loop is CASSDRGGDYNEQFF. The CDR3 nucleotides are TGTGCCAGCAGTGACCGGGGAGGAGACTACAATGAGCAGTTCTTC.